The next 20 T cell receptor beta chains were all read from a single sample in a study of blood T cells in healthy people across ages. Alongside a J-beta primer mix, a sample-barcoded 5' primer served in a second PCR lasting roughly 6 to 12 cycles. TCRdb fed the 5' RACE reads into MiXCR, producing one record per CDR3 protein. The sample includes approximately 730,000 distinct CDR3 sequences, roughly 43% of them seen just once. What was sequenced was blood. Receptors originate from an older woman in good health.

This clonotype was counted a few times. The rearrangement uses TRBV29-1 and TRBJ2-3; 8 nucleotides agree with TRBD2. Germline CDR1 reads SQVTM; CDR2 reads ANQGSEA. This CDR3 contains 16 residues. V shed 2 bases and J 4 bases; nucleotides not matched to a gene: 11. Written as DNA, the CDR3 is TGCAGCGTTGAATTCCAGTCGGGAGGGAGGGCAGATACGCAGTATTTT. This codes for CSVEFQSGGRADTQYF.

CDR3 sequence (DNA): TGTGCCAGCAGCTTAAACGCAGGGGACTATGGCTACACCTTC. Amino acid sequence: CASSLNAGDYGYTF. The chain couples TRBV7-9 to TRBJ1-2; D may be TRBD1 (6 bases). The CDR3 sequence is 14 residues long. V lost 2 bases and J 3 bases, leaving 10 bases between the germline ends. Germline loops: CDR1 SEHNR, CDR2 FQNEAQ (reference sequence).

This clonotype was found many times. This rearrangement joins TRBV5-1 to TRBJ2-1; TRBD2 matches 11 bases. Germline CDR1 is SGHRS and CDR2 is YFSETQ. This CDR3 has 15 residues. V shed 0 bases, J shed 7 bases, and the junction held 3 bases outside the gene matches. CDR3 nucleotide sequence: TGCGCCAGCAGCTTGGTGACTAGCGGGAATAATGAGCAGTTCTTC. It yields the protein CASSLVTSGNNEQFF.

The DNA of the CDR3 is TGTGCCAGCAGCCTACCGAGGTCTAGCGGGAGGGCAAATACGCAGTATTTT. Amino acids: CASSLPRSSGRANTQYF. The chain uses TRBV12-3 or TRBV12-4 and TRBJ2-3; 12 bases match TRBD2. The length of the CDR3 is 17 residues. V lost 6 bases, J lost 7 bases, and 14 bases stayed unmatched.

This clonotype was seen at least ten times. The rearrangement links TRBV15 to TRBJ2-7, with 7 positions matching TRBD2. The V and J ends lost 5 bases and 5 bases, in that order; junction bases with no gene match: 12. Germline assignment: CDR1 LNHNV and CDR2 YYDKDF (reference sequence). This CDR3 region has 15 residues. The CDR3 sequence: CATSGLPGTTHEQYF. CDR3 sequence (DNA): TGTGCCACCAGCGGCCTACCCGGGACTACCCACGAGCAGTACTTC.

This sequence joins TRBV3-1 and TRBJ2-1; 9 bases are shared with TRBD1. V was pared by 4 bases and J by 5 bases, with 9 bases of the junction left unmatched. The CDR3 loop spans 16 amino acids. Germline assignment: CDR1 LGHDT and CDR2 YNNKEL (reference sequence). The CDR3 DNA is TGTGCCAGCAGCCCCACCGGGACAGGGTCGCACAATGAGCAGTTCTTC. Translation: CASSPTGTGSHNEQFF.

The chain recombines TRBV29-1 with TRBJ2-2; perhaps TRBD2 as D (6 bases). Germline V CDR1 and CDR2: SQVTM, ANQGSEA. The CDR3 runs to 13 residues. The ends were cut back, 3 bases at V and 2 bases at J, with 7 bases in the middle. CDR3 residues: CSVEGLNTGELFF. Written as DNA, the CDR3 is TGCAGCGTTGAGGGACTTAACACCGGGGAGCTGTTTTTT.

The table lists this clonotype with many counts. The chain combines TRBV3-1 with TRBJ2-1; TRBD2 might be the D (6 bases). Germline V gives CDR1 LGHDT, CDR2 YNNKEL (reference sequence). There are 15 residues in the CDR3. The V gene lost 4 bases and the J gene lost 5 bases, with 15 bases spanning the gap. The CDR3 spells CASSPSAGWHNEQFF. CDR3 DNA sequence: TGTGCCAGCAGCCCGTCGGCGGGATGGCACAATGAGCAGTTCTTC.

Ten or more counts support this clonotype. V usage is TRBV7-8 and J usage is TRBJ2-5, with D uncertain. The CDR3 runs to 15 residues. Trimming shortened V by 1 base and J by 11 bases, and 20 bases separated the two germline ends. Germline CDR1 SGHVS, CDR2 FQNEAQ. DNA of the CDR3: TGTGCCAGCAGCTTAGATGACGGATTCTACAATGAGCAGTACTTC. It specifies CASSLDDGFYNEQYF. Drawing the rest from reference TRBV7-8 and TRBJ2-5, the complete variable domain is GAGVSQSPRYKVAKRGQDVALRCDPISGHVSLFWYQQALGQGPEFLTYFQNEAQLDKSGLPSDRFFAERPEGSVSTLKIQRTQQEDSAVYLCASSLDDGFYNEQYFGPGTRLLVL.

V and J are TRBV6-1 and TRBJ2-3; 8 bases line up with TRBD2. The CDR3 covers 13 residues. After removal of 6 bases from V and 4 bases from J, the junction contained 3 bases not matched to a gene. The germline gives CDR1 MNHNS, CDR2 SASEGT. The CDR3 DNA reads TGTGCCAGCAGGAGCGGGGGATCAGATACGCAGTATTTT. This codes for CASRSGGSDTQYF.

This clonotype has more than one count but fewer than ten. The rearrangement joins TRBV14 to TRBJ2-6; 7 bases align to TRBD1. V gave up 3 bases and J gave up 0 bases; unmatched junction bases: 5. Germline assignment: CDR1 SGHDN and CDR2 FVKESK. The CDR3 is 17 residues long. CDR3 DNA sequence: TGTGCCAGCAGCCACCGGGACAGCTTCTCTGGGGCCAACGTCCTGACTTTC. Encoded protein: CASSHRDSFSGANVLTF.

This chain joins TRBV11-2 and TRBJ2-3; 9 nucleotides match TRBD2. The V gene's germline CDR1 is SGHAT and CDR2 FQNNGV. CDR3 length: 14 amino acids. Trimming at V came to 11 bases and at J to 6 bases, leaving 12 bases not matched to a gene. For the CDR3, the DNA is TGTGCCTCCGCCCTAGCGGGGTTTAAGGATACGCAGTATTTT. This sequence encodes CASALAGFKDTQYF.

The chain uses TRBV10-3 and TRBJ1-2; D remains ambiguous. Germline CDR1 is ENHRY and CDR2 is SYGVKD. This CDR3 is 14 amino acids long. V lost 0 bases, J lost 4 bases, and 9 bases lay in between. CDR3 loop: CAISESGVPYGYTF. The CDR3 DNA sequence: TGTGCCATCAGTGAGTCCGGGGTCCCCTATGGCTACACCTTC.

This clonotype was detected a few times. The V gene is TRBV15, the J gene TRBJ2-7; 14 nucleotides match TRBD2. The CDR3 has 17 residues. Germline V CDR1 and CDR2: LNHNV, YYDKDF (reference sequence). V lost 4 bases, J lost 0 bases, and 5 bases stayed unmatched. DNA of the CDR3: TGTGCCACCAGCACGGGACTAGCGGGAGCCGGCTCCTACGAGCAGTACTTC. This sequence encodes CATSTGLAGAGSYEQYF.

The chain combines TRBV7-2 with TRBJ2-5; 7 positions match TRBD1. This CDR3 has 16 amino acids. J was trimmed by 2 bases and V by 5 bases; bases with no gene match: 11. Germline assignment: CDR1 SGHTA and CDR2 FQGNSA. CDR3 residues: CASSPNPPGQQETQYF. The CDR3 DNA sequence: TGTGCCAGCAGCCCAAACCCCCCGGGACAGCAAGAGACCCAGTACTTC.

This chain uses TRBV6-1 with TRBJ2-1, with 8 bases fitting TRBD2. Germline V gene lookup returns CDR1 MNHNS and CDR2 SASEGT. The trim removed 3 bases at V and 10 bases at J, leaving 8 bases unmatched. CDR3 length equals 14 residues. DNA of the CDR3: TGTGCCAGCAGTGACCCCGGGACTAGAAACGAGCAGTTCTTC. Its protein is CASSDPGTRNEQFF.

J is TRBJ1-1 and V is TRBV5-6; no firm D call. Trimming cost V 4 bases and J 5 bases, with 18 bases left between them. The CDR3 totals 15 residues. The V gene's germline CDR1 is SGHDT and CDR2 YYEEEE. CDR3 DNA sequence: TGTGCCAGCAGCCTTCCTGGGGATTCAAGGACTGAAGCTTTCTTT. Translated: CASSLPGDSRTEAFF.

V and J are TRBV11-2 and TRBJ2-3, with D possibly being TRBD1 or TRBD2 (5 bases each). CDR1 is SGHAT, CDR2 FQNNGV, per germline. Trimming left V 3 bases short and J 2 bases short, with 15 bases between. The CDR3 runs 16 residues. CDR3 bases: TGTGCCAGCAGCTTGGGGACCGCGCGCCCCACAGATACGCAGTATTTT. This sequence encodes CASSLGTARPTDTQYF.

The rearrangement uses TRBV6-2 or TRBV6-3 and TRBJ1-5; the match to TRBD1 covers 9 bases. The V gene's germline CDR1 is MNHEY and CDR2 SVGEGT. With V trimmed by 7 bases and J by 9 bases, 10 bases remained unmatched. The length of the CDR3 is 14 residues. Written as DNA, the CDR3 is TGTGCCAGCACCGACGGACAGGGGTTTAGGCCCCAGCATTTT. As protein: CASTDGQGFRPQHF.

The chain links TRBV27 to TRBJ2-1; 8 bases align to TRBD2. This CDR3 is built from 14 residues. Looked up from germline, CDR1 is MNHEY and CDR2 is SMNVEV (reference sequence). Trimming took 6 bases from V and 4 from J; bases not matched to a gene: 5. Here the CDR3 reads CASRGSGNYNEQFF. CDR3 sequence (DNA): TGTGCCAGCAGAGGTAGCGGGAATTACAATGAGCAGTTCTTC.